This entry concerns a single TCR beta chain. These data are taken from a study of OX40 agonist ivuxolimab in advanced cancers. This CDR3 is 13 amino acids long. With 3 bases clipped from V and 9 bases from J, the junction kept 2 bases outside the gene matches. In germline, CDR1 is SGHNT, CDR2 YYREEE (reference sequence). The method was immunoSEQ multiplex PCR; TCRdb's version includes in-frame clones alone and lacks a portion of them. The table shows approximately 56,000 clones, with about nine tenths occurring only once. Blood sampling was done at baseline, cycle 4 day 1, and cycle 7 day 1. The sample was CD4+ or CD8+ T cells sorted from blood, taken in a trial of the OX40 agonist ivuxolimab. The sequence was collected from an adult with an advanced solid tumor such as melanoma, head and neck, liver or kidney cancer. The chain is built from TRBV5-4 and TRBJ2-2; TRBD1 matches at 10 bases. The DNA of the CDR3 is TGTGCCAGCAGCTCGACAGGGGGCCGGGAGCTGTTTTTT. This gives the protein CASSSTGGRELFF.